One sample yielded the 20 T cell receptor beta chains listed below, sequenced in a study of Ad26.COV2.S vaccination and SARS-CoV-2 variants. Noted treatment: over 15 received Ad26.COV2.S at low or high dose, single or two shots; several received placebo; per-sample allocation not given. Collection of samples fell on day 63 after the first vaccine or placebo injection. Using immunoSEQ multiplex PCR, the repertoire was profiled, and TCRdb retains in-frame clones only, with some absent. The data hold under 500,000 clones, with 80% to 95% observed a single time. The material sequenced was peripheral blood, taken in a trial of Ad26.COV2.S vaccine versus placebo. The origin of the receptors is a person between 18 and 65 years old who received the Ad26.COV2.S COVID-19 vaccine or a placebo.

The chain combines TRBV5-1 with TRBJ2-3; 11 bases line up with TRBD1. This CDR3 contains 15 residues. The junction had 7 bases not matched to a gene; V was cut back by 0 bases and J by 10 bases. Looked up from germline, CDR1 is SGHRS and CDR2 is YFSETQ. The CDR3 protein is CASSLGGTGGFPQYF. Here the CDR3 DNA reads TGCGCCAGCAGCTTGGGTGGGACAGGGGGATTTCCGCAGTATTTT.

The chain has TRBV9 and TRBJ2-1; D tentatively reads TRBD1 or TRBD2 (6 bases each). Trimming stripped 6 bases from V and 2 bases from J, with 9 bases between. Germline CDR1 reads SGDLS; CDR2 reads YYNGEE. The CDR3 covers 13 residues. CDR3 residues: CASTRGPYNEQFF. As DNA, the CDR3 is TGTGCCAGCACCCGGGGGCCCTACAATGAGCAGTTCTTC.

The chain has TRBV7-2 and TRBJ2-7; TRBD2 matches at 9 bases. The CDR3 covers 14 residues. Trimming took 6 bases from V and 7 from J; bases not matched to a gene: 10. The germline CDR1 and CDR2 sequences are SGHTA and FQGNSA. The CDR3 reads CASSYLRGGQEQYF. DNA for the CDR3: TGTGCCAGCAGTTATCTGCGGGGGGGCCAAGAGCAGTACTTC.

The rearrangement links TRBV28 to TRBJ1-3; D gene unclear. The CDR3 runs 15 residues. The V gene lost 5 bases and the J gene lost 3 bases, with 14 bases spanning the gap. CDR1 and CDR2 from the germline V gene are MDHEN and SYDVKM. This CDR3 reads CASSPHPVLGNTIYF. CDR3 DNA sequence: TGTGCCAGCAGTCCCCACCCGGTCCTTGGAAACACCATATATTTT.

This clone was counted once. CDR3: CASRIGLGRGGDNQPQHF. In nucleotides, the CDR3 is TGTGCCAGTCGAATCGGGCTGGGCAGGGGCGGGGACAATCAGCCCCAGCATTTT. The rearrangement uses TRBV19 and TRBJ1-5; tentative D call: TRBD1 (6 bases). This CDR3 comprises 18 residues. Germline CDR1 LNHDA, CDR2 SQIVND (reference sequence). Trimming cost V 8 bases and J 3 bases, with 26 bases left between them. Drawing the rest from reference TRBV19 and TRBJ1-5, the complete variable domain is DGGITQSPKYLFRKEGQNVTLSCEQNLNHDAMYWYRQDPGQGLRLIYYSQIVNDFQKGDIAEGYSVSREKKESFPLTVTSAQKNPTAFYLCASRIGLGRGGDNQPQHFGDGTRLSIL.

In its sample, this clone was seen once. This chain joins TRBV20-1 and TRBJ1-1; no definite D call. Trimming removed 5 bases from V and 3 bases from J, with 13 bases in between. Germline assignment: CDR1 DFQATT and CDR2 SNEGSKA (reference sequence). The CDR3 runs to 13 residues. The CDR3 loop is CSARAMWDTEAFF. CDR3 sequence (DNA): TGCAGTGCTCGTGCTATGTGGGACACTGAAGCTTTCTTT.

The V call is TRBV7-2, the J call TRBJ1-5; D uncertain. The CDR3 length is 16 residues. Trimming left V 1 base short and J 0 bases short, with 10 bases between. CDR1 is SGHTA and CDR2 is FQGNSA in the germline V gene. In DNA, the CDR3 is TGTGCCAGCAGCTTAGGGACTAAATATAGCAATCAGCCCCAGCATTTT. Amino acids: CASSLGTKYSNQPQHF. Full variable domain (outside the CDR3, taken from reference TRBV7-2 and TRBJ1-5): GAGVSQSPSNKVTEKGKDVELRCDPISGHTALYWYRQSLGQGLEFLIYFQGNSAPDKSGLPSDRFSAERTGGSVSTLTIQRTQQEDSAVYLCASSLGTKYSNQPQHFGDGTRLSIL.

Comments on this clone: This may arise from a read error, as a much more abundant clone is one base away. The chain links TRBV6-5 to TRBJ1-2; possible D gene TRBD1, 5 bases. Germline CDR1 MNHEY, CDR2 SVGAGI. Trimming took off 5 bases at V and 4 bases at J, with 8 bases between the two ends. This CDR3 spans 12 amino acids. The CDR3 here is CASSHGGYGYTF. The CDR3 nucleotides are TGTGCCAGCAGTCACGGGGGCTATGGCTACACCTTC.

The chain combines TRBV7-4 with TRBJ1-5; TRBD1 is a possible D gene (6 bases). The CDR3 consists of 16 residues. The V and J ends lost 2 bases and 2 bases respectively, with 13 bases between them. Germline assignment: CDR1 SGHVT and CDR2 SQSDAQ. DNA of the CDR3: TGTGCCAGCAGCTTATTTGCAGGGGAGGGCAATCAGCCCCAGCATTTT. It specifies CASSLFAGEGNQPQHF.

The chain has TRBV6-2 or TRBV6-3 and TRBJ2-5, with a possible D match to TRBD2 (5 bases). This CDR3 has 11 residues. CDR1 MNHEY and CDR2 SVGEGT come from the germline V gene. V was pared by 4 bases and J by 8 bases, with 8 bases between. The CDR3 DNA reads TGTGCCAGCAGTTTTGGACTTACCCAGTACTTC. It yields the protein CASSFGLTQYF.

The V call is TRBV4-3, the J call TRBJ1-2, with 7 bases aligning to TRBD1. J lost 2 bases, V lost 4 bases, and 4 bases had no gene match. Germline lookup yields CDR1 LGHNA and CDR2 YSLEER. CDR3 length: 14 amino acids. The CDR3 here is CASSPNRGNYGYTF. The DNA for the CDR3 is TGCGCCAGCAGCCCAAACAGGGGAAACTATGGCTACACCTTC.

This CDR3 is CASSVDEQISYEQYF. DNA of the CDR3: TGTGCCAGCAGCGTAGACGAACAGATCTCCTACGAGCAGTACTTC. The chain is built from TRBV9 and TRBJ2-7, with D unclear. Germline assignment: CDR1 SGDLS and CDR2 YYNGEE. This CDR3 is built from 15 residues. V was trimmed by 0 bases and J by 0 bases, leaving 10 bases between them.

This chain joins TRBV7-7 and TRBJ2-5; possibly TRBD2 for D (7 bases). This CDR3 comprises 14 residues. The V gene lost 5 bases and the J gene lost 3 bases, with 13 bases spanning the gap. Germline assignment: CDR1 SSHAT and CDR2 FNYEAQ (reference sequence). The CDR3 DNA is TGTGCCAGCAGCCCCTTAGGGGGGGAAGAGACCCAGTACTTC. The encoded protein is CASSPLGGEETQYF.

V gene TRBV7-2 combines with J gene TRBJ2-7; D is unresolved. Trimming removed 1 base at V and 3 bases at J, with 10 bases between. Germline CDR1 reads SGHTA; CDR2 reads FQGNSA. The CDR3 has 14 amino acids. DNA of the CDR3: TGTGCCAGCAGCTTAGTCCCCAGCAACTACGAGCAGTACTTC. It yields the protein CASSLVPSNYEQYF.

This sequence joins TRBV4-3 and TRBJ1-6; D remains ambiguous. Per germline, CDR1 LGHNA and CDR2 YSLEER. CDR3 length: 18 amino acids. The V end was cut by 0 bases, the J end by 9 bases, with 21 bases between. DNA for the CDR3: TGCGCCAGCAGCCAAGATAAGGCGCAGTTCCTGTACAGTTCACCCCTCCACTTT. Protein product: CASSQDKAQFLYSSPLHF.

The genes are TRBV28 and TRBJ1-5; D gene ambiguous. Germline V gene data show CDR1 as MDHEN and CDR2 as SYDVKM. V lost 6 bases and J 3 bases, leaving 12 bases between the germline ends. This CDR3 is 14 amino acids long. The CDR3 sequence is CASSQVGNNQPQHF. The DNA for the CDR3 is TGTGCCAGCAGCCAAGTGGGGAACAATCAGCCCCAGCATTTT. The full variable domain, with the rest looked up from reference TRBV28 and TRBJ1-5, is DVKVTQSSRYLVKRTGEKVFLECVQDMDHENMFWYRQDPGLGLRLIYFSYDVKMKEKGDIPEGYSVSREKKERFSLILESASTNQTSMYLCASSQVGNNQPQHFGDGTRLSIL.

This sequence joins TRBV25-1 and TRBJ2-6; the D gene is possibly TRBD1 (6 bases). The CDR3 consists of 13 residues. Germline lookup yields CDR1 MGHDK and CDR2 SYGVNS. V lost 10 bases and J lost 2, with 9 bases in between. The CDR3 coding sequence is TGTGCCATCGCAGGGGCTGGGGCCAACGTCCTGACTTTC. Amino acids: CAIAGAGANVLTF. Variable domain in full (rest from reference TRBV25-1 and TRBJ2-6): EADIYQTPRYLVIGTGKKITLECSQTMGHDKMYWYQQDPGMELHLIHYSYGVNSTEKGDLSSESTVSRIRTEHFPLTLESARPSHTSQYLCAIAGAGANVLTFGAGSRLTVL.

The rearrangement joins TRBV27 to TRBJ2-7, with D hard to call. The germline V gene has CDR1 MNHEY and CDR2 SMNVEV (reference sequence). The ends were cut back, 6 bases at V and 4 bases at J, with 13 bases in the middle. The CDR3 contains 13 residues. The DNA for the CDR3 is TGTGCCAGCAGCCCAGGTCCAGGATACGAGCAGTACTTC. This translates into CASSPGPGYEQYF.

The chain links TRBV28 to TRBJ2-7; D perhaps matches TRBD2 (6 bases). In germline, CDR1 is MDHEN, CDR2 SYDVKM. The V end lost 5 bases, the J end lost 0 bases, and 20 bases lay between the germline ends. There are 17 residues in the CDR3. The DNA of the CDR3 is TGTGCCAGCAGTCTTTCCGGCGGGGCGCCAATCTCCTACGAGCAGTACTTC. Residues: CASSLSGGAPISYEQYF.

This clone is a singleton in its sample. The genes are TRBV29-1 and TRBJ2-5, with 8 bases matching TRBD2. Trimming took 6 bases from V and 2 from J; bases not matched to a gene: 11. CDR3 length equals 15 residues. The V gene's germline CDR1 is SQVTM and CDR2 ANQGSEA. For the CDR3, the DNA is TGCAGCGTCCCACCGCGCGGGGGGCCGCAAGAGACCCAGTACTTC. Its translation: CSVPPRGGPQETQYF.